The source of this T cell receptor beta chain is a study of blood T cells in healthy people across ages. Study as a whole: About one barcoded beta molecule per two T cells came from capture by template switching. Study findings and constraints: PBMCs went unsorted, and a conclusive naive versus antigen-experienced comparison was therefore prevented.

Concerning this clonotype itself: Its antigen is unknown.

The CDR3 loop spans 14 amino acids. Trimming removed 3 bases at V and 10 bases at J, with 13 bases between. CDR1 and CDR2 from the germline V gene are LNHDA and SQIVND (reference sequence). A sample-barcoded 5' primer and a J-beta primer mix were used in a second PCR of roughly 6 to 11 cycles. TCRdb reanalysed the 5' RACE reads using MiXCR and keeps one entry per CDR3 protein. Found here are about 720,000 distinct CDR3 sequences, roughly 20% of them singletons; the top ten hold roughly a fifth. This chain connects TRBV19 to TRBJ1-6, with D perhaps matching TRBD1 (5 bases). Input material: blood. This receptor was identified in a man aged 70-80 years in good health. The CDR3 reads CASSISQGTSPLHF. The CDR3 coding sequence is TGTGCCAGTAGTATTTCGCAGGGAACCTCACCCCTCCACTTT.